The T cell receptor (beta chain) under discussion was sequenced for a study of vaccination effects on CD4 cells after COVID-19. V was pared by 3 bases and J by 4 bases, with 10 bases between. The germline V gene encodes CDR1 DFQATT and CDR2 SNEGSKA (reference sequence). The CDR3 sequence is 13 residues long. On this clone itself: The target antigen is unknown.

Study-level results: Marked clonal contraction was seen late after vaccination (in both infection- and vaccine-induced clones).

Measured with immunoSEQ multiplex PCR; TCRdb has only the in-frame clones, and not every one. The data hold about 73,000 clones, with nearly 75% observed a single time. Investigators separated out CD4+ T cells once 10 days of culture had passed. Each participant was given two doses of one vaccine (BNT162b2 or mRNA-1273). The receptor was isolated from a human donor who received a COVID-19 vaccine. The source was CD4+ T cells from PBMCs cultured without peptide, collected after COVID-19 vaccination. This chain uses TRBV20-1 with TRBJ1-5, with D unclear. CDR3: CSASLAPNQPQHF. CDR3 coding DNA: TGCAGTGCTAGTCTGGCTCCAAATCAGCCCCAGCATTTT.